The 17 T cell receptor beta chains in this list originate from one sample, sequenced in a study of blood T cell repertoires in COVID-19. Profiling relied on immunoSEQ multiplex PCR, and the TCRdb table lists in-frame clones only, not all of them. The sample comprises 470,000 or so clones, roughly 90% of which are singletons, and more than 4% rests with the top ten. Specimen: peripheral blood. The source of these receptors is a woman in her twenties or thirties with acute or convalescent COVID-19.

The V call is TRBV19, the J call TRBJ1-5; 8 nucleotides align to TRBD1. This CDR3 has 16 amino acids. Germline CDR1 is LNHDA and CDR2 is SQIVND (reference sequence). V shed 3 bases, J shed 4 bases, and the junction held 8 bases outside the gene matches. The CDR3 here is CASSIVGQGGNQPQHF. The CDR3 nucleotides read TGTGCCAGTAGTATTGTCGGACAGGGTGGTAATCAGCCCCAGCATTTT.

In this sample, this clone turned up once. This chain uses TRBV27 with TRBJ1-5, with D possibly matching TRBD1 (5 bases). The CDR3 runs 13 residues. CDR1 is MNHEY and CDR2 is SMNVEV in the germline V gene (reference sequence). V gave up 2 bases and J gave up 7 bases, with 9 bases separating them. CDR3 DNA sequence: TGTGCCAGCAGTTTAGGGGCGGGACAGCCCCAGCATTTT. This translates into CASSLGAGQPQHF.

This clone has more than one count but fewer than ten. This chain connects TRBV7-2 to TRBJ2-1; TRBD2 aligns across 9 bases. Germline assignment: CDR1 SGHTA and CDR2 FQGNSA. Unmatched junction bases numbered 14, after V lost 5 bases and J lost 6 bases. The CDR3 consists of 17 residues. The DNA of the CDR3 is TGTGCCAGCAGCCCCACCTCGCGGGGGGGGCCGGGCAATGAGCAGTTCTTC. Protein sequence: CASSPTSRGGPGNEQFF.

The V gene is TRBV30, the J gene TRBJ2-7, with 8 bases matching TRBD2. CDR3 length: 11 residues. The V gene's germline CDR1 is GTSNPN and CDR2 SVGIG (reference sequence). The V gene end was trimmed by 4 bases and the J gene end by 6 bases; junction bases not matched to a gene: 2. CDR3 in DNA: TGTGCCTGGACGGGAGGGAGCGAGCAGTACTTC. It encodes CAWTGGSEQYF.

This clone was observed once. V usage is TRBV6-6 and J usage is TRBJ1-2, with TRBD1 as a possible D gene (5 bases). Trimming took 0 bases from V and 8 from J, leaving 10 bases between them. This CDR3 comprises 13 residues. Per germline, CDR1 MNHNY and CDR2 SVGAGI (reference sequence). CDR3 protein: CASSYSGEQGYTF. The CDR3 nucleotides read TGTGCCAGCAGTTACTCAGGGGAACAGGGCTACACCTTC.

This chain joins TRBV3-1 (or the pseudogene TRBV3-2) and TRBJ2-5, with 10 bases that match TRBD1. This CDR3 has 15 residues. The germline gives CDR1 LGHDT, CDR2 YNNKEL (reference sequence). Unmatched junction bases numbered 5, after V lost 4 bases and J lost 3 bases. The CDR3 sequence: CASSPSGTGEETQYF. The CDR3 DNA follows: TGTGCCAGCAGCCCCTCCGGGACAGGGGAAGAGACCCAGTACTTC.

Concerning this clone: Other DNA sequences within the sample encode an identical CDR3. CDR3 amino acids: CASSRGGNEQFF. The CDR3 DNA follows: TGTGCCAGCAGTCGCGGGGGCAATGAGCAGTTCTTC. This chain uses TRBV6-5 with TRBJ2-1, with TRBD2 matching over 7 bases. The germline V gene has CDR1 MNHEY and CDR2 SVGAGI. The CDR3 has 12 residues. Losses at the gene ends were 5 bases for V and 6 bases for J; bases not matched to a gene: 1.

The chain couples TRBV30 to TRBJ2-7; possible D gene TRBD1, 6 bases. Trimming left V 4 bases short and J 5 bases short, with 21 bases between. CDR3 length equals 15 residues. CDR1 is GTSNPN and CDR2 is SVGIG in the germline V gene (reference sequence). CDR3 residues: CAWMLGAGLSDEQYF. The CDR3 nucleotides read TGTGCCTGGATGTTGGGGGCAGGGTTATCGGACGAGCAGTACTTC.

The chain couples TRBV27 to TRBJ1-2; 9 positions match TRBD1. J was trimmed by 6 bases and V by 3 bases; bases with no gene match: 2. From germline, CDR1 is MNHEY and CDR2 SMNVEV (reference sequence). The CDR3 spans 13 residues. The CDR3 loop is CASSLDRGNGYTF. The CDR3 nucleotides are TGTGCCAGCAGTTTGGACAGGGGAAATGGCTACACCTTC.

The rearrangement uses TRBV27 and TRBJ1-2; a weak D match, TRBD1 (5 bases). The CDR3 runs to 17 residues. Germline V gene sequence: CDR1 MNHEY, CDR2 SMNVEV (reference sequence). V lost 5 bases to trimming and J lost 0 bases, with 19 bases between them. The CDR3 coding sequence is TGTGCCAGCAGTCCCTCCTGGGTGAGCAGGGCTAACTATGGCTACACCTTC. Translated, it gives CASSPSWVSRANYGYTF.

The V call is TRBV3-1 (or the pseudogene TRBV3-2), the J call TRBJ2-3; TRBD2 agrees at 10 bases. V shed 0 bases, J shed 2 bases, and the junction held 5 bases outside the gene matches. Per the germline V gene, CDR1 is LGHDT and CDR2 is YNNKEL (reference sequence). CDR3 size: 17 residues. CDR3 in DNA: TGTGCCAGCAGCCAAGAGGGACTAGCGTATTCCACAGATACGCAGTATTTT. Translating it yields CASSQEGLAYSTDTQYF.

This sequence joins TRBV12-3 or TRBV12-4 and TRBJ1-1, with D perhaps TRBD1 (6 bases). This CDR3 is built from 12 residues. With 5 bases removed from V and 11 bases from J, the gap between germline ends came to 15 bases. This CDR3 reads CASSLSTGGAFF. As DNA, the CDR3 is TGTGCCAGCAGTCTCTCGACAGGTGGGGCTTTCTTT.

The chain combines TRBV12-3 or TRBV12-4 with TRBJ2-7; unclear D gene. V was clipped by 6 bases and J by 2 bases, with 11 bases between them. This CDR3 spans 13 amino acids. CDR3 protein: CASRGQSAYEQYF. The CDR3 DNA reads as TGTGCCAGCAGGGGCCAGTCGGCCTACGAGCAGTACTTC.

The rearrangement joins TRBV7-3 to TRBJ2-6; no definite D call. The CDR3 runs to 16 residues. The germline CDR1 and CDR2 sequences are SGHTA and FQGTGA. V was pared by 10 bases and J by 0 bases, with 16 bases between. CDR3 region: CANPTSPLSGANVLTF. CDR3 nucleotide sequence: TGTGCCAATCCGACTTCGCCCCTCTCTGGGGCCAACGTCCTGACTTTC.

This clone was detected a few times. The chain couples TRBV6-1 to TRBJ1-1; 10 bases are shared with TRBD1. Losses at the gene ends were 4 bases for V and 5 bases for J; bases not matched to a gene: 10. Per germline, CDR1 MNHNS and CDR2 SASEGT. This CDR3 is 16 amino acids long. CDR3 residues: CASSVIVGQGSTEAFF. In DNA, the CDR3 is TGTGCCAGCAGTGTCATTGTGGGACAGGGGAGTACTGAAGCTTTCTTT.

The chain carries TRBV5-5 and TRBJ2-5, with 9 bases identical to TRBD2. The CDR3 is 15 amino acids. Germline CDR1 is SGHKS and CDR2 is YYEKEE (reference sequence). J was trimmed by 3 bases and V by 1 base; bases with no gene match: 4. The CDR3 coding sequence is TGTGCCAGCAGCTTGTTTCGCGGGGGGGAAGAGACCCAGTACTTC. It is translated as CASSLFRGGEETQYF.

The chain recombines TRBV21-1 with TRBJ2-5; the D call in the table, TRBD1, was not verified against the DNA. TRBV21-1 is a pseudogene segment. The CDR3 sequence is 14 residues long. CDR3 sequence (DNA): TGTGCCAGCAGCATATACAGGGGACAAGAGACCCAGTACTTC. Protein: CASSIYRGQETQYF.